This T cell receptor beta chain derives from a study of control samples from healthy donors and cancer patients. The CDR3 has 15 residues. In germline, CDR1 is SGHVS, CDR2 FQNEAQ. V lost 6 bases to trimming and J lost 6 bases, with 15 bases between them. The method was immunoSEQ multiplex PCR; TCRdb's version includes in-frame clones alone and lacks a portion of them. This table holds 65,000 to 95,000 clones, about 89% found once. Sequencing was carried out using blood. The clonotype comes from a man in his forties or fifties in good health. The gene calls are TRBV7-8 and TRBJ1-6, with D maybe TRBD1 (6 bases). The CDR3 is CASSIVAGVNSPLHF. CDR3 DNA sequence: TGTGCCAGCAGTATAGTGGCAGGGGTTAATTCACCCCTCCACTTT. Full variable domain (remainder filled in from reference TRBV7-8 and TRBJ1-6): GAGVSQSPRYKVAKRGQDVALRCDPISGHVSLFWYQQALGQGPEFLTYFQNEAQLDKSGLPSDRFFAERPEGSVSTLKIQRTQQEDSAVYLCASSIVAGVNSPLHFGNGTRLTVT.